The 10 T cell receptor beta chains listed next were all sequenced from one sample in a study of cytomegalovirus exposure and HLA in healthy donors. TCRdb keeps only in-frame clones here, not all; method: immunoSEQ multiplex PCR. Here the sample spans about 71,000 clones, approximately 94% being singletons. Input material: PBMCs. Receptors were obtained from a man younger than 35 in good health and CMV-seropositive.

The chain is built from TRBV6-5 and TRBJ2-3, with 8 bases aligning to TRBD1. Looked up from germline, CDR1 is MNHEY and CDR2 is SVGAGI. The CDR3 loop spans 15 amino acids. Germline trimming cut 6 bases from V and 1 base from J; bases unmatched to any gene: 6. The CDR3 nucleotides read TGTGCCAGCAGGGACAGGGCTAGCGGCACAGATACGCAGTATTTT. Translating it yields CASRDRASGTDTQYF.

This clone was observed a handful of times. This chain uses TRBV15 with TRBJ1-2; D might be TRBD1 (6 bases). The CDR3 has 13 residues. CDR1 is LNHNV and CDR2 is YYDKDF in the germline V gene (reference sequence). The germline V and J ends were trimmed by 1 base and 8 bases, with 11 bases remaining between them. The CDR3 bases are TGTGCCACCAGCAGAGTAGCAGGGGACGGCTACACCTTC. As protein: CATSRVAGDGYTF.

This rearrangement joins TRBV6-5 to TRBJ1-5, with 7 bases aligning to TRBD1. V lost 6 bases, J lost 4 bases, and 3 bases stayed unmatched. CDR3 length equals 13 residues. Germline CDR1 and CDR2: MNHEY and SVGAGI. CDR3 sequence (DNA): TGTGCCAGCAGCCAGGGGGGTAATCAGCCCCAGCATTTT. Its protein is CASSQGGNQPQHF.

The rearrangement joins TRBV7-8 to TRBJ1-1, with 10 bases lining up with TRBD1. CDR1 is SGHVS, CDR2 FQNEAQ, per germline. The V gene end was trimmed by 6 bases and the J gene end by 0 bases; junction bases not matched to a gene: 10. This CDR3 is 17 amino acids long. CDR3 amino acids: CASSWSRDRGLNTEAFF. As DNA, the CDR3 is TGTGCCAGCAGTTGGTCCCGGGACAGGGGCCTGAACACTGAAGCTTTCTTT.

The chain combines TRBV27 with TRBJ2-7; TRBD2 aligns across 8 bases. The germline V gene encodes CDR1 MNHEY and CDR2 SMNVEV (reference sequence). CDR3 length: 19 amino acids. V lost 5 bases, J lost 6 bases, and 24 bases stayed unmatched. CDR3 nucleotides: TGTGCCAGCAGTCACCCGCCTGGTCCTATATCTCGGGAGGGCCTCGAGCAGTACTTC. Translated: CASSHPPGPISREGLEQYF.

This chain links TRBV6-5 with TRBJ2-7, with TRBD2 matching 7 bases. The germline CDR1 and CDR2 sequences are MNHEY and SVGAGI. The CDR3 loop spans 14 amino acids. V shed 2 bases and J 7 bases; nucleotides not matched to a gene: 8. CDR3 sequence reads: CASSYAGPGGEQYF. In DNA, the CDR3 is TGTGCCAGCAGTTACGCGGGACCCGGGGGGGAGCAGTACTTC.

The chain links TRBV7-3 to TRBJ2-3; D is ambiguous. This CDR3 spans 15 amino acids. V was trimmed by 2 bases and J by 1 base, leaving 10 bases between them. Germline assignment: CDR1 SGHTA and CDR2 FQGTGA. DNA of the CDR3: TGTGCCAGCAGCTTACAGGTAGTCGGCACAGATACGCAGTATTTT. Amino acid sequence: CASSLQVVGTDTQYF.

The chain employs TRBV5-1 and TRBJ1-2; 7 nucleotides agree with TRBD1. The CDR3 extends over 13 amino acids. V lost 0 bases to trimming and J lost 7 bases; unmatched junction nucleotides: 3. Germline CDR1 and CDR2: SGHRS and YFSETQ. CDR3 residues: CASSLETGLGYTF. CDR3 DNA: TGCGCCAGCAGCTTGGAGACAGGGCTTGGCTACACCTTC. Drawing the rest from reference TRBV5-1 and TRBJ1-2, the complete variable domain is KAGVTQTPRYLIKTRGQQVTLSCSPISGHRSVSWYQQTPGQGLQFLFEYFSETQRNKGNFPGRFSGRQFSNSRSEMNVSTLELGDSALYLCASSLETGLGYTFGSGTRLTVV.

The CDR3 bases are TGTGCCAGCAGTGAATCGGGTATCTCCTATAATTCACCCCTCCACTTT. Its translation is CASSESGISYNSPLHF. The J gene is TRBJ1-6, the V gene TRBV2; D unresolved. The CDR3 consists of 16 residues. CDR1 and CDR2 (germline): SNHLY, FYNNEI. Trimming removed 2 bases from V and 0 bases from J, with 8 bases in between.

The chain is built from TRBV19 and TRBJ1-3; TRBD1 matches 7 bases. V shed 6 bases, J shed 2 bases, and the junction held 7 bases outside the gene matches. The CDR3 covers 15 residues. Looked up from germline, CDR1 is LNHDA and CDR2 is SQIVND (reference sequence). Here the CDR3 DNA reads TGTGCCAGTAGCCGGGACAGCTTGACTGGAAACACCATATATTTT. This encodes CASSRDSLTGNTIYF.